This TCR beta chain came from a study of spatial heterogeneity in lung cancer. For this clonotype: The antigen remains undetermined.

Time point reported: blood at routine non-recurrence follow-up after resection. Each CDR3 protein gets one entry after TCRdb re-called the 5' RACE reads with MiXCR. This sample carries 45,000 to 55,000 distinct CDR3 sequences, 12% of them seen once, and the ten largest clones take roughly 32%. The study, taken as a whole, reports: Ubiquitous expanded tumor TCRs showed up in blood more at resection than follow-up.

The CDR3 is 15 amino acids. The germline V gene encodes CDR1 SGHNT and CDR2 YYREEE (reference sequence). V shed 6 bases, J shed 0 bases, and the junction held 9 bases outside the gene matches. Sequences were derived from PBMCs, sampled at follow-up. The V call is TRBV5-4, the J call TRBJ2-7, with 7 nucleotides matching TRBD1. This receptor was identified in a male donor with early-stage non-small cell lung cancer. The CDR3 nucleotides are TGTGCCAGCAACTCAGGGGGAACTACCTCCTACGAGCAGTACTTC. It yields the protein CASNSGGTTSYEQYF.